This T cell receptor (beta chain) was captured in a study of T cell responses to AZD1222 COVID-19 vaccine. V was cut by 2 bases and J by 7 bases, with 6 bases left in between. Germline CDR1 is SGHTA and CDR2 is FQGNSA. The CDR3 consists of 12 residues. TCRdb keeps only in-frame clones here, not all; method: immunoSEQ multiplex PCR. The data contain over 150,000 clones, about nine tenths of them seen just once; the ten biggest clones take up 2% to 3%. Only one count was recorded for this clone. Its cognate antigen is unknown. Regarding the study as a whole: Spike-wide vaccine-associated CD4 TCRs dominated at 160-218 and 743-854.

The material was peripheral blood, obtained on day 0 of AZD1222 vaccination. V is TRBV7-2 and J is TRBJ2-1; the D is unclear. The source is an adult in good health. The CDR3 reads CASSLSANEQFF. The CDR3 DNA reads TGTGCCAGCAGCTTAAGCGCTAATGAGCAGTTCTTC. The full variable domain, its missing parts supplied by reference TRBV7-2 and TRBJ2-1, is GAGVSQSPSNKVTEKGKDVELRCDPISGHTALYWYRQSLGQGLEFLIYFQGNSAPDKSGLPSDRFSAERTGGSVSTLTIQRTQQEDSAVYLCASSLSANEQFFGPGTRLTVL.